This T cell receptor (beta chain) appears in the sequencing data of a study of blood T cell repertoires in COVID-19. Across the whole study: Samples taken during acute and convalescent COVID-19 were collected in the United States, Italy and Spain.

Recruited during active infection, patients (from Seattle) were subsequently followed longitudinally. Germline CDR1 is SGHNT and CDR2 is YENEEA. With V trimmed by 6 bases and J by 5 bases, 7 bases remained unmatched. The CDR3 is made up of 14 amino acids. Per the study methods: For nucleated cells, counts were estimated from reference gene primer amplification. TCRdb's table, derived via immunoSEQ multiplex PCR, lists solely in-frame clones and lacks some. From that table come the V and J calls and clone size; the DNA was used to work out D and trimming. This sample has some 300,000 clones, with over 80% found just once.

This receptor was taken from a woman aged 50 to 60 with COVID-19, enrolled during active disease. The V gene is TRBV11-3, the J gene TRBJ1-1, with 9 bases fitting TRBD1. Sequenced sample: peripheral blood. In nucleotides, the CDR3 is TGTGCCAGCAGGATCACAGGGGGCGGGACTGAAGCTTTCTTT. Its protein is CASRITGGGTEAFF.